These 11 T cell receptor beta chains were sequenced from one sample in a study of CD8+CD57+ T cells in acquired aplastic anemia listed by TCRdb under 2018. Patients chosen for sequencing had shown expansion of CD8+CD57+ cells by flow cytometry. Instrument used: Illumina HiSeq 2000. Profiling of TCR beta VDJ combinations and CDR3 sequences used genomic DNA as the template. TCRdb passed the public sequencing reads through fastp at Q25 and MiXCR, retaining productive beta sequences. Each entry merges the rows of one CDR3 protein and shows their most common DNA and genes. The sample data list about 120,000 distinct CDR3 sequences, and nearly 40% of these were observed just once. More than 2.5% of the sample comes from the top ten. Sample: sorted CD4+, CD8+, or CD8+CD57+ T cells (not recorded which) from PBMCs. These receptor sequences come from a human donor with aplastic anemia.

The rearrangement uses TRBV4-1 and TRBJ1-1; 10 nucleotides align to TRBD1. Germline CDR1 and CDR2: MGHRA and YSYEKL. The CDR3 has 16 amino acids. Losses at the gene ends were 1 base for V and 8 bases for J; bases not matched to a gene: 10. The CDR3 DNA is TGCGCCAGCAGCCAAGGCCCGGGACAGGGGCAGGAGGAAGCTTTCTTT. Translating gives CASSQGPGQGQEEAFF.

This chain connects TRBV7-9 to TRBJ1-1; a possible D gene is TRBD1 (5 bases). V lost 5 bases and J 7 bases, leaving 11 bases between the germline ends. Germline V gives CDR1 SEHNR, CDR2 FQNEAQ (reference sequence). This CDR3 is 12 amino acids long. CDR3 amino acids: CASSRDRNEAFF. The CDR3 DNA reads as TGTGCCAGCAGCCGGGACCGCAATGAAGCTTTCTTT.

In this sample, this clonotype turned up a few times. The chain is built from TRBV20-1 and TRBJ1-6; the match to TRBD1 covers 7 bases. Germline V gene lookup returns CDR1 DFQATT and CDR2 SNEGSKA (reference sequence). Trimming cost V 3 bases and J 9 bases; bases outside gene matches: 8. The CDR3 runs to 14 residues. The chain's CDR3 is CSARETGRVSPLHF. Written as DNA, the CDR3 is TGCAGTGCTAGGGAGACAGGGAGAGTTTCACCCCTCCACTTT.

The count of this clonotype is one. The rearrangement links TRBV19 to TRBJ1-2; 8 bases fit TRBD1. The CDR3 spans 14 residues. The V and J ends lost 3 bases and 7 bases, in that order; junction bases with no gene match: 7. Germline V gives CDR1 LNHDA, CDR2 SQIVND (reference sequence). CDR3 amino acids: CASSITTGAVGYTF. For the CDR3, the DNA is TGTGCCAGTAGTATTACGACAGGGGCCGTTGGCTACACCTTC.

A note on this clonotype: A much larger clone lies a single base off, so this may be a read error. This chain uses TRBV27 with TRBJ2-1, with D possibly TRBD1 on 5 matching bases. Germline V gene sequence: CDR1 MNHEY, CDR2 SMNVEV (reference sequence). The CDR3 is 12 amino acids. Trimming took 4 bases from V and 10 from J, leaving 11 bases between them. CDR3 region: CASSCPTGEQFF. The CDR3 coding sequence is TGTGCCAGCAGTTGTCCCACAGGCGAGCAGTTCTTC.

Comments on this clonotype: A much larger clone sits a single nucleotide away, making a read error possible. The J gene is TRBJ1-2, the V gene TRBV5-1; D remains ambiguous. The CDR3 spans 14 residues. CDR1 is SGHRS and CDR2 is YFSETQ in the germline V gene. CDR3 in DNA: TGCGCCAGCAGCTTGGGTATTCAGATATATGGCTGCACCTTC. Translated, it gives CASSLGIQIYGCTF.

The rearrangement uses TRBV10-1 and TRBJ1-3, with 8 bases that match TRBD1. CDR1 is WNHNN, CDR2 SYGVQD, per germline (reference sequence). Trimming removed 6 bases from V and 7 bases from J; junction bases left unmatched: 5. The CDR3 runs 13 residues. As DNA, the CDR3 is TGCGCCAGCAGGACAGGGGATGGTAACACCATATATTTT. It encodes CASRTGDGNTIYF.

This clonotype has at least ten counts. The chain recombines TRBV7-2 with TRBJ1-1; TRBD1 aligns across 8 bases. The V gene end was trimmed by 7 bases and the J gene end by 3 bases; junction bases not matched to a gene: 7. The CDR3 length is 14 residues. The germline V gene encodes CDR1 SGHTA and CDR2 FQGNSA. The CDR3 DNA reads as TGTGCCAGCACTCCAACAGGGGGTTACACTGAAGCTTTCTTT. Translated: CASTPTGGYTEAFF. Combining the CDR3 with reference TRBV7-2 and TRBJ1-1 gives the whole variable domain GAGVSQSPSNKVTEKGKDVELRCDPISGHTALYWYRQSLGQGLEFLIYFQGNSAPDKSGLPSDRFSAERTGGSVSTLTIQRTQQEDSAVYLCASTPTGGYTEAFFGQGTRLTVV.

V and J are TRBV5-1 and TRBJ2-7; 8 nucleotides agree with TRBD1. In germline, CDR1 is SGHRS, CDR2 YFSETQ. The J segment lost 6 bases and the V segment lost 4 bases, leaving 12 bases of the junction unmatched. The CDR3 is 15 amino acids. In nucleotides, the CDR3 is TGCGCCAGCAGCCCTAGACAGGGGACCCGCTCCGAGCAGTACTTC. The encoded protein is CASSPRQGTRSEQYF.

Ten or more counts support this clonotype. The chain links TRBV7-6 to TRBJ2-3; TRBD2 matches at 9 bases. J was trimmed by 6 bases and V by 7 bases; bases with no gene match: 8. CDR1 and CDR2 (germline): SGHVS, FNYEAQ. The CDR3 sequence is 14 residues long. The CDR3: CASNELAGMDTQYF. In DNA, the CDR3 is TGTGCCAGCAACGAGCTAGCGGGGATGGATACGCAGTATTTT.

In its sample, this clonotype was seen many times. J is TRBJ1-1 and V is TRBV20-1, with D maybe TRBD1 (5 bases). The V end lost 3 bases, the J end lost 10 bases, and 21 bases lay between the germline ends. The CDR3 length is 14 residues. The V gene's germline CDR1 is DFQATT and CDR2 SNEGSKA (reference sequence). The CDR3 DNA follows: TGCAGTGCTAGGACCGCCGGAAGGCCAGGGTCAGCTTTCTTT. Translation gives CSARTAGRPGSAFF.